The 6 T cell receptor beta chains listed next were all sequenced from one sample in a study of identical twins. TCRdb independently ran MiXCR on the 5' RACE reads; one entry per CDR3 protein. The sample lists about 250,000 distinct CDR3 sequences, approximately 8% occurring once. In addition, the sample was reused for a study of yellow fever vaccine responses in identical twins.

What was sequenced was CD8+ T cells sorted from blood. These receptor sequences come from a woman younger than 35 in good health.

This rearrangement joins TRBV12-3 or TRBV12-4 to TRBJ2-7; possibly TRBD2 for D (5 bases). The CDR3 sequence is 14 residues long. Trimming shortened V by 3 bases and J by 3 bases, and 12 bases separated the two germline ends. CDR3: CASSFSGEFYEQYF. DNA for the CDR3: TGTGCCAGCAGTTTTTCCGGGGAATTCTACGAGCAGTACTTC.

This clonotype was counted ten times or more. This chain joins TRBV3-1 and TRBJ1-1; D remains unclear. Trimming removed 1 base at V and 8 bases at J, with 5 bases between. The CDR3 totals 11 residues. Germline assignment: CDR1 LGHDT and CDR2 YNNKEL (reference sequence). The CDR3: CASSQADEAFF. CDR3 DNA: TGTGCCAGCAGCCAAGCAGACGAAGCTTTCTTT.

Only a few counts were recorded for this clonotype. V gene TRBV5-6 combines with J gene TRBJ2-7, with 15 bases identical to TRBD2. Germline loops: CDR1 SGHDT, CDR2 YYEEEE. The CDR3 runs 15 residues. V trimming: 3 bases; J trimming: 6 bases; junction bases outside the gene matches: 4. The CDR3 coding sequence is TGTGCCAGCAGCTGGGGACTAGCGGGAGGATTCGAGCAGTACTTC. Translating gives CASSWGLAGGFEQYF. The full variable domain, with the rest looked up from reference TRBV5-6 and TRBJ2-7, is DAGVTQSPTHLIKTRGQQVTLRCSPKSGHDTVSWYQQALGQGPQFIFQYYEEEERQRGNFPDRFSGHQFPNYSSELNVNALLLGDSALYLCASSWGLAGGFEQYFGPGTRLTVT.

This clonotype was recorded a few times. CDR3 region: CASSRQGGMNTEAFF. The CDR3 coding sequence is TGTGCCAGCAGCCGACAGGGAGGGATGAACACTGAAGCTTTCTTT. V is TRBV3-1 and J is TRBJ1-1; 7 bases are shared with TRBD1. The V segment lost 4 bases and the J segment 0 bases; nucleotides outside the gene matches: 5. CDR1 LGHDT and CDR2 YNNKEL come from the germline V gene (reference sequence). This CDR3 has 15 amino acids.

V and J are TRBV25-1 and TRBJ2-1, with 13 nucleotides matching TRBD2. Trimming cost V 8 bases and J 5 bases; bases outside gene matches: 6. Germline CDR1 and CDR2: MGHDK and SYGVNS. The CDR3 is 15 amino acids. As DNA, the CDR3 is TGTGCCAGCCAGTATGGGACTAGCGGGAACAATGAGCAGTTCTTC. This gives the protein CASQYGTSGNNEQFF.

This clonotype was seen a handful of times. CDR3 in DNA: TGTGCCAGCAGTGAGTCCTTGTACGGGCCCTCCAATCAGCCCCAGCATTTT. This translates into CASSESLYGPSNQPQHF. The gene calls are TRBV2 and TRBJ1-5; unclear D gene. The CDR3 extends over 17 amino acids. Trimming shortened V by 3 bases and J by 3 bases, and 18 bases separated the two germline ends. Germline CDR1 reads SNHLY; CDR2 reads FYNNEI. The full variable domain, in which reference TRBV2 and TRBJ1-5 provide the parts outside the CDR3, is EPEVTQTPSHQVTQMGQEVILRCVPISNHLYFYWYRQILGQKVEFLVSFYNNEISEKSEIFDDQFSVERPDGSNFTLKIRSTKLEDSAMYFCASSESLYGPSNQPQHFGDGTRLSIL.